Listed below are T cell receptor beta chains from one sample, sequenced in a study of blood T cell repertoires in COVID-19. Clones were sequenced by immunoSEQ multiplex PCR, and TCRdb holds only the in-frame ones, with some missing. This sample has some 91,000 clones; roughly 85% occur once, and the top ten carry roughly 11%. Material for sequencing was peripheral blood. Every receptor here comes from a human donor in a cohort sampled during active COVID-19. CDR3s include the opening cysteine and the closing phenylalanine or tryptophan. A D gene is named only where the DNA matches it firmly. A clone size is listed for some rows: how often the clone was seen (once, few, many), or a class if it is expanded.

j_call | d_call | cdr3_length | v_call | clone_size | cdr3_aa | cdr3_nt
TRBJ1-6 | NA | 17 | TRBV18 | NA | CASSPPSSTVDNSPLHF | TGTGCCAGCTCACCACCGTCTAGTACCGTCGATAATTCACCCCTCCACTTT
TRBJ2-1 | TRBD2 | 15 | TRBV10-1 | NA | CASSVTSVAYNEQFF | TGCGCCAGCAGTGTTACTAGCGTAGCCTACAATGAGCAGTTCTTC
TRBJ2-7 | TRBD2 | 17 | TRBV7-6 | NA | CASSLSGSFSGTYEQYF | TGTGCCAGCAGCTTAAGCGGGAGTTTTTCCGGAACCTACGAGCAGTACTTC
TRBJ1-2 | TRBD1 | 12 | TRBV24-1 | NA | CATSTGEYGYTF | TGTGCCACCAGTACAGGGGAGTATGGCTACACCTTC
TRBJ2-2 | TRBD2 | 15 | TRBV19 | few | CASTPRRGSTGELFF | TGTGCCAGTACCCCGAGGCGGGGGTCAACCGGGGAGCTGTTTTTT
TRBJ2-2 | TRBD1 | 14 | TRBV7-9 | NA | CASSTGDNTGELFF | TGTGCCAGCTCTACAGGGGACAACACCGGGGAGCTGTTTTTT
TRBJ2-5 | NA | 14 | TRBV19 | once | CASSMAGQKKVQYF | TGTGCCAGTAGTATGGCGGGACAGAAGAAGGTCCAGTACTTC
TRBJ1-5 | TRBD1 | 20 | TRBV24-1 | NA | CATSDATGTAGTYSNQPQHF | TGTGCCACCAGTGATGCAACGGGGACAGCTGGAACCTATAGCAATCAGCCCCAGCATTTT
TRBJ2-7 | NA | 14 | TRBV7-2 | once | CASSFASGGNEQYF | TGTGCCAGCAGCTTTGCCTCCGGAGGCAACGAGCAGTACTTC
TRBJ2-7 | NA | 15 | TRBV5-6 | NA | CASSLGAGASYEQYF | TGTGCCAGCAGCTTGGGGGCAGGGGCGAGCTACGAGCAGTACTTC
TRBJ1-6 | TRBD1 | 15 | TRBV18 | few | CASSPEDRGWSPLHF | TGTGCCAGCTCGCCGGAGGACAGGGGGTGGTCACCCCTCCACTTT
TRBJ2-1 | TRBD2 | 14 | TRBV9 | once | CASSVGGGRNEQFF | TGTGCCAGCAGCGTAGGGGGCGGGAGAAATGAGCAGTTCTTC
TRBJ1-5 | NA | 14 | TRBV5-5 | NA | CASSVQGGDQPQHF | TGTGCCAGCAGCGTTCAGGGAGGGGATCAGCCCCAGCATTTT
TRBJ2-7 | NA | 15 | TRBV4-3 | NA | CASSQSTGSIYEQYF | TGCGCCAGCAGCCAAAGTACAGGGTCTATCTACGAGCAGTACTTC
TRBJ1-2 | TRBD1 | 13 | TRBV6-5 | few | CASRTQGRNGYTF | TGTGCCAGCAGAACACAGGGGAGGAATGGCTACACCTTC
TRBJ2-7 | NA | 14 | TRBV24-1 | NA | CATSPPSPTNEQYF | TGTGCCACCAGTCCACCTTCCCCCACAAACGAGCAGTACTTC
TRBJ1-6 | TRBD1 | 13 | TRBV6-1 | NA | CASSEDGDRGFRF | TGTGCCAGCAGTGAAGATGGGGACAGGGGTTTCCGATTT
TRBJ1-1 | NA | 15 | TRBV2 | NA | CASSVSGGLNTEAFF | TGTGCCAGCAGTGTCAGTGGGGGCCTTAACACTGAAGCTTTCTTT
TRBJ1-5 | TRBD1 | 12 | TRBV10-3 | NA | CASRDREQPQHF | TGTGCCAGTCGGGACAGGGAACAGCCCCAGCATTTT
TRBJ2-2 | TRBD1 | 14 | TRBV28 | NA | CASSAGGYTGELFF | TGTGCCAGCAGCGCAGGGGGCTACACCGGGGAGCTGTTTTTT
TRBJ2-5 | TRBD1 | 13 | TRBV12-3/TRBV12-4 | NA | CASSGQVGETQYF | TGTGCCAGCAGCGGACAGGTCGGCGAGACCCAGTACTTC
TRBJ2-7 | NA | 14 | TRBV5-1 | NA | CASRLDNYSYEQYF | TGCGCCAGCAGGTTGGACAATTACTCCTACGAGCAGTACTTC
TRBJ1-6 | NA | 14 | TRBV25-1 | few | CASSEYGQPGALHF | TGTGCCAGCAGTGAATATGGGCAACCAGGGGCCCTCCACTTT
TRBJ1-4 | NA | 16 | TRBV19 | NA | CASSVPLGQRVEKLFF | TGTGCCAGTAGTGTGCCCCTTGGACAGCGAGTTGAAAAACTGTTTTTT
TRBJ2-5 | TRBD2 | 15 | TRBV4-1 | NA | CASSPLAGATETQYF | TGCGCCAGCAGCCCCTTAGCGGGAGCGACGGAGACCCAGTACTTC
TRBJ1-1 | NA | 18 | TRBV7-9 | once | CASSLAVGQGKWNTEAFF | TGTGCCAGCAGCTTGGCGGTCGGTCAGGGTAAATGGAACACTGAAGCTTTCTTT
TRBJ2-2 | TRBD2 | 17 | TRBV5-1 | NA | CASSLNPGTSGPGELFF | TGCGCCAGCAGCTTGAATCCAGGGACTAGCGGGCCCGGGGAGCTGTTTTTT
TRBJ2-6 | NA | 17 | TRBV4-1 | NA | CASSQVGTGAGANVLTF | TGCGCCAGCAGCCAAGTGGGTACGGGGGCTGGGGCCAACGTCCTGACTTTC
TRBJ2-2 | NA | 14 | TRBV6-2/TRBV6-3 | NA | CASSKAAGAGELFF | TGTGCCAGCAGTAAGGCAGCGGGTGCCGGGGAGCTGTTTTTT
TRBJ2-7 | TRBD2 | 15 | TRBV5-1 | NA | CASSPSGSRVYEQYF | TGCGCCAGCAGCCCGAGCGGGAGTAGAGTCTACGAGCAGTACTTC
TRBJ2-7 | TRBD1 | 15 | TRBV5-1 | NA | CASSPSRDSSYEQYF | TGCGCCAGCAGCCCAAGCCGGGACAGCTCCTACGAGCAGTACTTC